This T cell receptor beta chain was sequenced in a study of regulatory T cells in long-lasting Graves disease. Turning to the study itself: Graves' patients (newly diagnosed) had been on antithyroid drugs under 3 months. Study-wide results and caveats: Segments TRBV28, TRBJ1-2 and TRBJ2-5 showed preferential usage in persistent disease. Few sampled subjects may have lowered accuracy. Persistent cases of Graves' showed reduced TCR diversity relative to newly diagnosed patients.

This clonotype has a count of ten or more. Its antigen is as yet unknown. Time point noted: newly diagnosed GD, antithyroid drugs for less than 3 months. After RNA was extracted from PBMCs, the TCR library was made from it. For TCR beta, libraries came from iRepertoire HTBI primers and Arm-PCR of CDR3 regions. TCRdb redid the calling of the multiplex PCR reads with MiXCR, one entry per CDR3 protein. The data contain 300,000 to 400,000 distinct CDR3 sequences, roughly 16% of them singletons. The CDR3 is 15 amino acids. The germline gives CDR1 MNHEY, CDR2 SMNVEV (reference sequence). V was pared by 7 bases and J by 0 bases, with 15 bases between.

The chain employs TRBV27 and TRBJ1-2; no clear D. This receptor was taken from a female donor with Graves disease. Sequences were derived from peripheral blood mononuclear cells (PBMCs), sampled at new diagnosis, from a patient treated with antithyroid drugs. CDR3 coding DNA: TGTGCCAGCAAGTGGGCAGCCCTTACTAACTATGGCTACACCTTC. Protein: CASKWAALTNYGYTF.